This T cell receptor beta chain was observed in a study of T-cell memory formation after mild COVID-19. Per the germline V gene, CDR1 is SGHTA and CDR2 is FQGNSA. Trimming took 5 bases from V and 3 from J; bases not matched to a gene: 7. This CDR3 is 17 amino acids long. This clonotype was picked up a small number of times. TCRdb re-called the 5' RACE reads through MiXCR, storing one row per CDR3 protein. The data contain a few hundred thousand distinct CDR3 sequences, about 13% of them singletons. The TCR comes from a man aged 18-30 years who had mild COVID-19 (a few samples of this study predate the infection). Cell type and time point are not known. Sequencing was done on a sample of PBMCs or a T cell subset sorted from them (not recorded which). The genes are TRBV7-2 and TRBJ2-6; 10 bases map to TRBD1. CDR3 sequence: CASSPGQGRGGANVLTF. The DNA for the CDR3 is TGTGCCAGCAGCCCGGGACAGGGGCGTGGTGGGGCCAACGTCCTGACTTTC.